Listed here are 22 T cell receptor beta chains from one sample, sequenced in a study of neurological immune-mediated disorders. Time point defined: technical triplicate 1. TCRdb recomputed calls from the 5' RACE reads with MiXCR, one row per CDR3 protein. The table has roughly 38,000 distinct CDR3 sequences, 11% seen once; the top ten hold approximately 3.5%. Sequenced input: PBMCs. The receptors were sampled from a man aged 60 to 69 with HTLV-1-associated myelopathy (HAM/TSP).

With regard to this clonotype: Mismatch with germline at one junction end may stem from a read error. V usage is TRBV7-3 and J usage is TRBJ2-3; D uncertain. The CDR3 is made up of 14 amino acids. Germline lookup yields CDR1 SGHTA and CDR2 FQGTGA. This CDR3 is CANSPASNTDTQYF. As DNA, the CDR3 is TGTGCCAACAGCCCCGCGAGTAATACTGATACGCAGTATTTT. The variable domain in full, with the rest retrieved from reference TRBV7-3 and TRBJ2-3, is GAGVSQTPSNKVTEKGKYVELRCDPISGHTALYWYRQSLGQGPEFLIYFQGTGAADDSGLPNDRFFAVRPEGSVSTLKIQRTERGDSAVYLCANSPASNTDTQYFGPGTRLTVL.

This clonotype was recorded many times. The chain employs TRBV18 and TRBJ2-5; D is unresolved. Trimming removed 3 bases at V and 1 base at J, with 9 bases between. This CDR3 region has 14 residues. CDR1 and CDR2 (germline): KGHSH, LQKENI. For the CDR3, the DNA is TGTGCCAGCTCACCTCCTGCTTCCCAAGAGACCCAGTACTTC. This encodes CASSPPASQETQYF.

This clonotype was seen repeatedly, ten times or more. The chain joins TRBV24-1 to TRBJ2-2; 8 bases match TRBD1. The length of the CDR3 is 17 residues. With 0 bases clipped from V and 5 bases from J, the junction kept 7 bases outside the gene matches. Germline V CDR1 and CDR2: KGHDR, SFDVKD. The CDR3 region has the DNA TGTGCCACCAGTGATTTGAGGTCCAGGGGGCGAACCGGGGAGCTGTTTTTT. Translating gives CATSDLRSRGRTGELFF.

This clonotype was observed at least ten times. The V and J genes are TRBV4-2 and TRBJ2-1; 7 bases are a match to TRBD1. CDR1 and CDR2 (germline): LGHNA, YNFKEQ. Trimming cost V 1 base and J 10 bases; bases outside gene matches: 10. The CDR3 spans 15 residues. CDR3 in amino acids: CASSQATGEVGEQFF. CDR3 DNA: TGTGCCAGCAGCCAAGCTACAGGGGAAGTTGGGGAGCAGTTCTTC.

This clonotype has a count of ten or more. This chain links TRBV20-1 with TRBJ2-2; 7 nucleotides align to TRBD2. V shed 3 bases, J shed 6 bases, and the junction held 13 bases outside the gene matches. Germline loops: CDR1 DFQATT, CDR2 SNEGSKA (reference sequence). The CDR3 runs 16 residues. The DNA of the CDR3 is TGCAGTGCTAGTCTCAGGACTAGTAGGGGCCCCGGGGAGCTGTTTTTT. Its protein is CSASLRTSRGPGELFF.

For the CDR3, the DNA is TGCGCCAGCAGCGACAGGTGGCGGAGGGCTGAAGCTTTCTTT. Translating gives CASSDRWRRAEAFF. The V gene is TRBV5-1, the J gene TRBJ1-1, with D tentatively TRBD1 (6 bases). The germline V gene encodes CDR1 SGHRS and CDR2 YFSETQ. Between the trimmed V and J ends, which lost 4 bases and 6 bases, there was a span of 16 bases. The CDR3 length is 14 residues.

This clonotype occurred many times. The CDR3 nucleotides read TGTGCCACCAGTGATCGCTACCAAAGGGGGGATTCCAATCAGCCCCAGCATTTT. It encodes CATSDRYQRGDSNQPQHF. V is TRBV24-1 and J is TRBJ1-5; D may be TRBD1 (6 bases). The CDR3 contains 18 residues. CDR1 and CDR2 from the germline V gene are KGHDR and SFDVKD. Between the trimmed V and J ends, which lost 3 bases and 3 bases, there was a span of 20 bases.

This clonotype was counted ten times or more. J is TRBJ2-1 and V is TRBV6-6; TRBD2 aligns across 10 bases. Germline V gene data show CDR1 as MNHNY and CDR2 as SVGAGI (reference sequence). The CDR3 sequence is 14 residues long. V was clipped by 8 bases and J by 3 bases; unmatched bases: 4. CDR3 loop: CASVTSGIYNEQFF. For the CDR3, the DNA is TGTGCCAGCGTTACTAGCGGGATCTACAATGAGCAGTTCTTC.

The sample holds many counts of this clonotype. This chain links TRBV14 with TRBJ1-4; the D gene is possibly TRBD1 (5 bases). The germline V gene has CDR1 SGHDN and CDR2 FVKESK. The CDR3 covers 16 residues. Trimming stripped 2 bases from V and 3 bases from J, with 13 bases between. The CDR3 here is CASSQLGAGANEKLFF. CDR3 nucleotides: TGTGCCAGCAGCCAACTAGGGGCCGGGGCTAATGAAAAACTGTTTTTT.

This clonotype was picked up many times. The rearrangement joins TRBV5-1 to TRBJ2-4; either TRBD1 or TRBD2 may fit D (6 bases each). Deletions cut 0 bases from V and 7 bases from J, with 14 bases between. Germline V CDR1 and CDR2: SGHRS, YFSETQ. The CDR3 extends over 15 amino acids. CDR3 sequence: CASSLEGGFSNIQYF. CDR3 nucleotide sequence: TGCGCCAGCAGCTTGGAGGGGGGATTTAGTAACATTCAGTACTTC.

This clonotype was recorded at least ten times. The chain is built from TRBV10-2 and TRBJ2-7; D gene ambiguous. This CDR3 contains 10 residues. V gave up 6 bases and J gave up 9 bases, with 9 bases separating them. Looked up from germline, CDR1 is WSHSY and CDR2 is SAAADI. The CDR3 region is CASSDVRQYF. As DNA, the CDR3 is TGCGCCAGCAGCGACGTGCGGCAGTACTTC.

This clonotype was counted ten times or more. This chain's CDR3 is CSAFDPGGGGTEAFF. The CDR3 bases are TGCAGTGCTTTTGACCCAGGGGGTGGAGGGACTGAAGCTTTCTTT. This chain uses TRBV20-1 with TRBJ1-1; 7 bases line up with TRBD1. V was pared by 5 bases and J by 5 bases, with 14 bases of the junction left unmatched. This CDR3 is built from 15 residues. Germline V gives CDR1 DFQATT, CDR2 SNEGSKA (reference sequence).

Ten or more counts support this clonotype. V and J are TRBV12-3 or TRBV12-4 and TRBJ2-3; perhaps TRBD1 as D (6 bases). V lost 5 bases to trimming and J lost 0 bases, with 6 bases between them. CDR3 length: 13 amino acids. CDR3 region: CASSGQSTDTQYF. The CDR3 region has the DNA TGTGCCAGCAGTGGACAGAGCACAGATACGCAGTATTTT.

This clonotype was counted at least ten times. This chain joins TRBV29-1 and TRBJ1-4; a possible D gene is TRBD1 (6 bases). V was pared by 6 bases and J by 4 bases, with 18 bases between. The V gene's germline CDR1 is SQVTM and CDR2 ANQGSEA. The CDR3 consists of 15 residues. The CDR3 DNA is TGCAGCGTGATGCAGGGGCCCCAGCTTAATGAAAAACTGTTTTTT. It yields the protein CSVMQGPQLNEKLFF.

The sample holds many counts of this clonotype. The chain's CDR3 is CASSLAVDPGGSYEQYF. Written as DNA, the CDR3 is TGTGCCAGCAGCTTAGCGGTAGACCCCGGAGGGTCCTACGAGCAGTACTTC. V and J are TRBV7-2 and TRBJ2-7; tentative D call: TRBD2 (6 bases). Germline-derived CDR1 and CDR2 are SGHTA and FQGNSA. The CDR3 has 17 amino acids. Trimming took off 0 bases at V and 1 base at J, with 16 bases between the two ends.

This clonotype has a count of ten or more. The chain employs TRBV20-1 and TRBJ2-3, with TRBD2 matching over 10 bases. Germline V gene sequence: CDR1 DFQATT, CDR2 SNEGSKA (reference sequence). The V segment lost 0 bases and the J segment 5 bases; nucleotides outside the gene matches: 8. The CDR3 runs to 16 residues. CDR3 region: CSARDPRGLALDTQYF. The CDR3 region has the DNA TGCAGTGCTAGAGATCCGAGGGGACTAGCGTTAGATACGCAGTATTTT.

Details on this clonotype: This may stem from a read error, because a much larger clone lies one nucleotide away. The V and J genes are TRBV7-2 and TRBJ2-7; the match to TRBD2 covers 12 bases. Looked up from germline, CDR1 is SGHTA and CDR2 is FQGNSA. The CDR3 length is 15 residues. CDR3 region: CGSSLVGLAGLEQYF. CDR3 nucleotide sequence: TGTGGCAGCAGCTTAGTCGGACTAGCGGGACTCGAGCAGTACTTC. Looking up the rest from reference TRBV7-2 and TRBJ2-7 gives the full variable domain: GAGVSQSPSNKVTEKGKDVELRCDPISGHTALYWYRQSLGQGLEFLIYFQGNSAPDKSGLPSDRFSAERTGGSVSTLTIQRTQQEDSAVYLCGSSLVGLAGLEQYFGPGTRLTVT.

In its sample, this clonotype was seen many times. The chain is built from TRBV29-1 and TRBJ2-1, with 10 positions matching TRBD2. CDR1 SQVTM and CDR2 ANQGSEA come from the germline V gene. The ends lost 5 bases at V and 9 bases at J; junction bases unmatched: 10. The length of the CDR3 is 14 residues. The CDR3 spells CSVSWSSGSGEQFF. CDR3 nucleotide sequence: TGCAGCGTTTCTTGGTCTAGCGGGAGCGGTGAGCAGTTCTTC.

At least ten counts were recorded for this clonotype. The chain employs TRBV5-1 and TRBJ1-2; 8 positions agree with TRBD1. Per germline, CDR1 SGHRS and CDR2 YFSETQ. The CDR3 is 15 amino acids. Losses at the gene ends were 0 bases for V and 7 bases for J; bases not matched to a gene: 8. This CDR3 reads CASSLAGGQVGGYTF. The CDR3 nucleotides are TGCGCCAGCAGCTTGGCGGGGGGACAGGTTGGTGGCTACACCTTC.

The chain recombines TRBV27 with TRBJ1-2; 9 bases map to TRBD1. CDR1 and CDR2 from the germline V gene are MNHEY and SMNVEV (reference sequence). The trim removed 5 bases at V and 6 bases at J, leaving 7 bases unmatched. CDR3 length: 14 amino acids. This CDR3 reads CASSTNRGLHGYTF. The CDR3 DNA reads TGTGCCAGCAGTACGAACAGGGGGCTTCATGGCTACACCTTC.

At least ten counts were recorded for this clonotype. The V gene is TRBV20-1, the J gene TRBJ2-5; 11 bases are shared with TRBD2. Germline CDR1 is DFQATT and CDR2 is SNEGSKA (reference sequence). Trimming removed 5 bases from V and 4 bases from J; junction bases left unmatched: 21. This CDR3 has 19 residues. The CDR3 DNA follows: TGCAGTGCTGCCCTACCGCGATATTTAGCGGGAGGGCTCCTAGAGACCCAGTACTTC. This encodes CSAALPRYLAGGLLETQYF.

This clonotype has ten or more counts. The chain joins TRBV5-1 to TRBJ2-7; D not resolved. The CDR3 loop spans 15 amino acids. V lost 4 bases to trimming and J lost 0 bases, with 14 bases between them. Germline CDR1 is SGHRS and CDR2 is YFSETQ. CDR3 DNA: TGCGCCAGCAGCACCGACGGGCTAGACTCCTACGAGCAGTACTTC. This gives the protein CASSTDGLDSYEQYF.